This T cell receptor (beta chain) was documented in a study of T cells expressing NK-cell markers. Study observations and caveats: A few donors likewise had their CD3+CD56-NKG2C+ fraction led by these clonotypes.

On this clonotype itself: The antigen is unknown.

The germline V gene encodes CDR1 DFQATT and CDR2 SNEGSKA (reference sequence). The CDR3 is 14 amino acids. One entry per CDR3 protein, without DNA, is what TCRdb gives after re-calling the 5' RACE reads. The sample has fewer than 18,000 distinct CDR3 sequences. The V gene is TRBV20-1, the J gene TRBJ2-2; TCRdb indicates TRBD2, and absent DNA this call remains unverified. The TCR was taken from a man aged 18-70 years in good health. Sequenced material: blood T cells: a sorted CD56 or NKG2C T cell subset, CD4+ or CD8+ T cells, or bulk PBMC T cells (not recorded which). The CDR3: CSARDGRASGELFF.